The 8 T cell receptor beta chains below were found in one sample sequenced in a study of blood T cell repertoires in COVID-19. Method: immunoSEQ multiplex PCR; TCRdb's copy keeps in-frame clones and lacks some. The profile shows over 100,000 clones, 82% of them singletons. Sample: peripheral blood. These receptors all stem from a man aged 55 to 69 with acute or convalescent COVID-19.

This chain connects TRBV9 to TRBJ1-2; 7 bases line up with TRBD1. V was clipped by 6 bases and J by 2 bases; unmatched bases: 7. Germline V gene sequence: CDR1 SGDLS, CDR2 YYNGEE. This CDR3 has 14 residues. The CDR3, as DNA: TGTGCCAGCACACCCGGGACAGAGAACTATGGCTACACCTTC. Amino acid sequence: CASTPGTENYGYTF.

This chain links TRBV7-8 with TRBJ2-2; TRBD1 is a possible D gene (5 bases). The CDR3 loop spans 18 amino acids. Trimming left V 2 bases short and J 7 bases short, with 23 bases between. Germline values: CDR1 SGHVS, CDR2 FQNEAQ. CDR3 region: CASSLSVVSRQHVGELFF. CDR3 coding DNA: TGTGCCAGCAGCTTATCGGTAGTTAGTCGACAGCACGTCGGGGAGCTGTTTTTT.

The rearrangement uses TRBV9 and TRBJ1-1; 9 bases align to TRBD1. The CDR3 covers 15 residues. After removal of 4 bases from V and 5 bases from J, the junction contained 9 bases not matched to a gene. CDR1 is SGDLS and CDR2 is YYNGEE in the germline V gene. The CDR3 DNA reads as TGTGCCAGCAGCCCCCGGACAGGGGAGGAAACTGAAGCTTTCTTT. It translates to CASSPRTGEETEAFF.

The chain recombines TRBV7-2 with TRBJ1-2; possibly TRBD1 for D (6 bases). CDR1 is SGHTA, CDR2 FQGNSA, per germline. The CDR3 extends over 14 amino acids. Deletions cut 5 bases from V and 2 bases from J, with 12 bases between. The DNA of the CDR3 is TGTGCCAGCAGCCCTGGACAGCCAAACTATGGCTACACCTTC. Translating gives CASSPGQPNYGYTF.

This sequence joins TRBV10-3 and TRBJ1-2; possible D gene TRBD1, 5 bases. The CDR3 sequence is 18 residues long. The germline gives CDR1 ENHRY, CDR2 SYGVKD. The V end was cut by 3 bases, the J end by 2 bases, with 22 bases between. The CDR3, as DNA: TGTGCCATCAGTGATGGCCCTTCGGGGGGGAGGGGCAACTATGGCTACACCTTC. Translating gives CAISDGPSGGRGNYGYTF.

V gene TRBV5-4 combines with J gene TRBJ1-6; possible D gene TRBD1, 5 bases. V was clipped by 4 bases and J by 8 bases, with 16 bases between them. The CDR3 loop spans 15 amino acids. Germline CDR1 and CDR2: SGHNT and YYREEE (reference sequence). The CDR3 region is CASSPRTIGDSPLHF. DNA of the CDR3: TGTGCCAGCAGCCCGAGGACAATTGGCGATTCACCCCTCCACTTT.

The chain combines TRBV5-6 with TRBJ1-5, with TRBD1 identical over 12 bases. The CDR3 length is 15 residues. Trimming removed 4 bases from V and 5 bases from J; junction bases left unmatched: 4. Per the germline V gene, CDR1 is SGHDT and CDR2 is YYEEEE. In nucleotides, the CDR3 is TGTGCCAGCAGCACGGGACAGGGGGCTGATCAGCCCCAGCATTTT. Translation gives CASSTGQGADQPQHF.

This clone occurred once. This rearrangement joins TRBV28 to TRBJ1-5; no reliable D call. From germline, CDR1 is MDHEN and CDR2 SYDVKM. Deletions cut 2 bases from V and 2 bases from J, with 13 bases between. The CDR3 has 16 residues. The CDR3 nucleotides read TGTGCCAGCAGTTTAGTCGGAGGTACGGGCAATCAGCCCCAGCATTTT. Amino acids: CASSLVGGTGNQPQHF.